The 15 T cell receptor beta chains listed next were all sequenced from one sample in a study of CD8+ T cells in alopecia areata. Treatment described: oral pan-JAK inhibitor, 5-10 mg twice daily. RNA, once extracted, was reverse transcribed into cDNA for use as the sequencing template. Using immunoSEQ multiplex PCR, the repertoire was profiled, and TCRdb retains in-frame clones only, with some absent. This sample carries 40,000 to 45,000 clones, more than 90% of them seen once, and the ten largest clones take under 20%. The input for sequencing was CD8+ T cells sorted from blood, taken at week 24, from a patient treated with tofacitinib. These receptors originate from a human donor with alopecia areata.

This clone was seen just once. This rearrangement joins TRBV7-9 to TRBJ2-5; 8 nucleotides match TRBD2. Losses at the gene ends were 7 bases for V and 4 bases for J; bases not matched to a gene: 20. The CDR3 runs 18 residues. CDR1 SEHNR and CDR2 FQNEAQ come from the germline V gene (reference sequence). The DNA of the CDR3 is TGTGCCAGCAACAAAGGGAACGGGACGGGGGGGAACGGAGAGACCCAGTACTTC. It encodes CASNKGNGTGGNGETQYF.

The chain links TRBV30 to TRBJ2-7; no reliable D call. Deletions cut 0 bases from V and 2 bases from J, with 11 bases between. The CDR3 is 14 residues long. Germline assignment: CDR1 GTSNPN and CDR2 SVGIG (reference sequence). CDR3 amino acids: CAWSVLGNAYEQYF. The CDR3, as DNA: TGTGCCTGGAGTGTACTGGGTAATGCCTACGAGCAGTACTTC. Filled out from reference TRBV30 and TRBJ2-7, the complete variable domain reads SQTIHQWPATLVQPVGSPLSLECTVEGTSNPNLYWYRQAAGRGLQLLFYSVGIGQISSEVPQNLSASRPQDRQFILSSKKLLLSDSGFYLCAWSVLGNAYEQYFGPGTRLTVT.

This chain's CDR3 is CASSLSGLIYGYTF. CDR3 nucleotides: TGTGCCAGCAGTTTATCGGGGCTGATTTATGGCTACACCTTC. The chain joins TRBV27 to TRBJ1-2; perhaps TRBD1 as D (5 bases). Germline V lookup: CDR1 MNHEY, CDR2 SMNVEV (reference sequence). The CDR3 covers 14 residues. Trimming removed 0 bases from V and 5 bases from J, with 10 bases in between.

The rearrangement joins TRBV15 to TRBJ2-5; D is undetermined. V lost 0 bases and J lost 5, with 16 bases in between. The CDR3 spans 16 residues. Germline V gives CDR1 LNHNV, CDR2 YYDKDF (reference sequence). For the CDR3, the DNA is TGTGCCACCAGCAGAGAGCGAACCACCAAAGGCGAGACCCAGTACTTC. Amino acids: CATSRERTTKGETQYF.

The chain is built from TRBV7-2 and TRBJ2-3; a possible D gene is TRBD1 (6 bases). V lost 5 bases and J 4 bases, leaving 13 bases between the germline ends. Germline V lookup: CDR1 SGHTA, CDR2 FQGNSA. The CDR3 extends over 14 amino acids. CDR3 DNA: TGTGCCAGCAGCCCCCTGGACAGCCCAGATACGCAGTATTTT. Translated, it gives CASSPLDSPDTQYF.

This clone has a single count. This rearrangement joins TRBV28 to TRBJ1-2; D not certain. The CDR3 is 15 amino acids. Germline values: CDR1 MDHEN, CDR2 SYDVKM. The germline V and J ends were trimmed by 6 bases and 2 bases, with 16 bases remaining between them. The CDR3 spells CASSPTQSGNYGYTF. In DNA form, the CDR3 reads TGTGCCAGCAGCCCGACCCAGAGCGGAAACTATGGCTACACCTTC.

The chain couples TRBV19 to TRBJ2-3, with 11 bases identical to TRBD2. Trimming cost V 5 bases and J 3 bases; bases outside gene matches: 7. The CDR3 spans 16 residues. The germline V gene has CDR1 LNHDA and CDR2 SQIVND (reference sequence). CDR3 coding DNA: TGTGCCAGTAGTCCCTTTAGCGGGGGGGCAACAGATACGCAGTATTTT. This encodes CASSPFSGGATDTQYF.

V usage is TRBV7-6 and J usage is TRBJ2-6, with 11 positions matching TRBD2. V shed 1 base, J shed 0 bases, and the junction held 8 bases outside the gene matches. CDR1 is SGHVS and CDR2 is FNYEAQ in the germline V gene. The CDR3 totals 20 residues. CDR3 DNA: TGTGCCAGCAGCTTAGATGCCAAAGGGACTAGCGGCTCTGGGGCCAACGTCCTGACTTTC. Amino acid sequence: CASSLDAKGTSGSGANVLTF.

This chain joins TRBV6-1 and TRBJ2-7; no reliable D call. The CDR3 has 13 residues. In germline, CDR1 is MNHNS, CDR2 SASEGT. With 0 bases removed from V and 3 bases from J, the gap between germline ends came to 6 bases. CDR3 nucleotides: TGTGCCAGCAGTGAAGCGACTTTCTACGAGCAGTACTTC. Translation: CASSEATFYEQYF.

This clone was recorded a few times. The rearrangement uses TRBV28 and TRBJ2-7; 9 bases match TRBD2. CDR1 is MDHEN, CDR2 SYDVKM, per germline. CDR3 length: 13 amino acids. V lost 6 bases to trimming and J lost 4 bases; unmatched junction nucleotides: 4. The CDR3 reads CASRPSGAYEQYF. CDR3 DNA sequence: TGTGCCAGCAGACCTAGCGGGGCTTACGAGCAGTACTTC. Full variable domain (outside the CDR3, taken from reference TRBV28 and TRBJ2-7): DVKVTQSSRYLVKRTGEKVFLECVQDMDHENMFWYRQDPGLGLRLIYFSYDVKMKEKGDIPEGYSVSREKKERFSLILESASTNQTSMYLCASRPSGAYEQYFGPGTRLTVT.

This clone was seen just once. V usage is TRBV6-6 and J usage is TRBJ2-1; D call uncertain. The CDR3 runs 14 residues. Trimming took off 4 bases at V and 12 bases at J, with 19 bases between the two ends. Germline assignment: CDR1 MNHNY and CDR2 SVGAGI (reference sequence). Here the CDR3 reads CASSSGPNNSRQFF. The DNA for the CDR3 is TGTGCCAGCAGTTCAGGACCCAACAACTCGAGGCAGTTCTTC.

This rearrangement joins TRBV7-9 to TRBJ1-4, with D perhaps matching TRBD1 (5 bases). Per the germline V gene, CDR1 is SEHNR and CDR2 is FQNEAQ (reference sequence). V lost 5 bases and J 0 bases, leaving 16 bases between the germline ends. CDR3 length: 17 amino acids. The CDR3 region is CASSQQGLGATNEKLFF. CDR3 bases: TGTGCCAGCAGCCAGCAGGGACTAGGTGCAACTAATGAAAAACTGTTTTTT.

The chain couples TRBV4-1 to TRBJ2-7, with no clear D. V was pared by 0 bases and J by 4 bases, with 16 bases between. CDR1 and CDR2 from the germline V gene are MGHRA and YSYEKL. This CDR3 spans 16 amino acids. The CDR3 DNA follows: TGCGCCAGCAGCCAAGATCTCACGTCCTCACCGTACGAGCAGTACTTC. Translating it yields CASSQDLTSSPYEQYF.

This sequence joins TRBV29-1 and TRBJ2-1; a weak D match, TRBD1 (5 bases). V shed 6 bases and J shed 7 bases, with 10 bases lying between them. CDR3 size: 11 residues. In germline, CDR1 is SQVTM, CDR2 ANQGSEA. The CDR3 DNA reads TGCAGCGTGGACGCAGGGAATGAGCAGTTCTTC. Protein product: CSVDAGNEQFF.

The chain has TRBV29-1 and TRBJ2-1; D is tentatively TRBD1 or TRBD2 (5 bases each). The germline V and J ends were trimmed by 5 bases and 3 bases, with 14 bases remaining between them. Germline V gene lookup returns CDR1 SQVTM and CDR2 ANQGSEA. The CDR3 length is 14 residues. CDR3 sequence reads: CSVCMGTHYNEQFF. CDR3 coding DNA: TGCAGCGTTTGTATGGGGACCCACTACAATGAGCAGTTCTTC.